This T cell receptor beta chain stems from a study of T cells in Graves' hyperthyroidism and ophthalmopathy. Amplified TCR beta CDR3 regions derived from RNA transcripts. Initially, a first-round RT-PCR of the TCR CDR3 employed the HTBI primer set. In TCRdb, the multiplex PCR reads were re-called with MiXCR into one record per CDR3 protein. In the table there are around 580,000 distinct CDR3 sequences, 16% of which are singletons. This clonotype occurred many times. The CDR3 extends over 15 amino acids. Trimming cost V 6 bases and J 0 bases, with 12 bases left between them. The chain combines TRBV12-3 or TRBV12-4 with TRBJ2-1, with D perhaps given as TRBD1 or TRBD2 (6 bases each). The sample taken for sequencing was blood. This receptor was identified in a woman aged 18-35 years with Graves' hyperthyroidism. The CDR3 reads CASSRRGFSYNEQFF. CDR3 bases: TGTGCCAGCAGCCGGAGGGGGTTCTCCTACAATGAGCAGTTCTTC.